The source of this T cell receptor (beta chain) is a study of T cell changes during pregnancy in multiple sclerosis. Sequencing was performed with immunoSEQ multiplex PCR; in TCRdb, only in-frame clones are kept and a portion is missing. This table has around 40,000 clones, roughly 89% appearing once. CDR3 size: 22 residues. This specimen consisted of CD4+ T cells from peripheral blood mononuclear cells, obtained in the first trimester of pregnancy. The chain uses TRBV1 and TRBJ2-3; the tabulated D call, TRBD2, remains unverified against the DNA. TRBV1 is a pseudogene segment. The clonotype comes from a female donor with multiple sclerosis, enrolled in a pregnancy study. The CDR3 protein is CTSSTPWREESLGVPHTDTQYF. DNA of the CDR3: TGCACCAGCAGCACCCCCTGGCGGGAGGAATCATTAGGTGTCCCTCACACAGATACGCAGTATTTT.